These 5 T cell receptor beta chains share one sample of origin, sequenced in a study of T cells in Graves' hyperthyroidism and ophthalmopathy. Researchers amplified the TCR beta CDR3 regions from RNA transcripts. Initially, a first-round RT-PCR of the TCR CDR3 employed the HTBI primer set. TCRdb reanalysed the multiplex PCR reads using MiXCR and keeps one entry per CDR3 protein. This table has 390,000 or so distinct CDR3 sequences, under 15% appearing once. Sequences were obtained from blood. The receptors shown here come from a man aged 18 to 30 with Graves' ophthalmopathy.

This clonotype was seen at least ten times. This rearrangement joins TRBV7-8 to TRBJ1-1, with TRBD1 matching 7 bases. There are 14 residues in the CDR3. With 4 bases clipped from V and 4 bases from J, the junction kept 6 bases outside the gene matches. The V gene's germline CDR1 is SGHVS and CDR2 FQNEAQ. The CDR3 coding sequence is TGTGCCAGCAGCTCGGGACAGTTGGTCACTGAAGCTTTCTTT. Protein sequence: CASSSGQLVTEAFF.

This clonotype has a count of ten or more. The V call is TRBV12-3 or TRBV12-4, the J call TRBJ2-7; D is uncertain. Trimming took off 6 bases at V and 5 bases at J, with 8 bases between the two ends. The CDR3 is made up of 11 amino acids. CDR3 sequence: CASRRYHEQYF. The CDR3 DNA follows: TGTGCCAGCAGAAGGTACCACGAGCAGTACTTC.

This chain links TRBV7-2 with TRBJ2-1; possibly TRBD2 for D (6 bases). V was cut by 3 bases and J by 0 bases, with 15 bases left in between. CDR3 length: 17 amino acids. Germline V gene data show CDR1 as SGHTA and CDR2 as FQGNSA. The CDR3 DNA is TGTGCCAGCAGCTTCCGGATGGGGGAGGCCTCCTACAATGAGCAGTTCTTC. Translating it yields CASSFRMGEASYNEQFF.

The chain couples TRBV19 to TRBJ2-7, with D uncertain. Germline CDR1 reads LNHDA; CDR2 reads SQIVND (reference sequence). The ends were cut back, 8 bases at V and 3 bases at J, with 14 bases in the middle. The CDR3 is 13 residues long. The DNA for the CDR3 is TGTGCCAGTGCCTTCGGTATGAGCTACGAGCAGTACTTC. Protein sequence: CASAFGMSYEQYF. The full variable domain, rest sourced from reference TRBV19 and TRBJ2-7, is DGGITQSPKYLFRKEGQNVTLSCEQNLNHDAMYWYRQDPGQGLRLIYYSQIVNDFQKGDIAEGYSVSREKKESFPLTVTSAQKNPTAFYLCASAFGMSYEQYFGPGTRLTVT.

This chain links TRBV19 with TRBJ1-1; 9 bases align to TRBD1. After removal of 6 bases from V and 5 bases from J, the junction contained 10 bases not matched to a gene. There are 15 residues in the CDR3. Per germline, CDR1 LNHDA and CDR2 SQIVND (reference sequence). CDR3 in amino acids: CASRHAETGGTEAFF. The CDR3 DNA follows: TGTGCCAGTAGGCATGCCGAGACAGGGGGGACTGAAGCTTTCTTT.